The sequence of this TCR beta chain was determined in a study of blood T cell repertoires in COVID-19. Study summary: Samples of COVID-19 (acute and convalescent) were obtained from the United States, Italy and Spain.

CDR1 MNHEY and CDR2 SMNVEV come from the germline V gene (reference sequence). This CDR3 is built from 13 residues. With 3 bases removed from V and 0 bases from J, the gap between germline ends came to 3 bases. Sequencing used immunoSEQ multiplex PCR; TCRdb keeps in-frame clones, though not all of them. The profile covers 200,000 to 250,000 clones, with approximately 83% appearing a single time and 3.6% taken by the ten largest. V and J are TRBV27 and TRBJ1-5; D gene unclear. The TCR sequence derives from a woman aged 40 to 49 who had been exposed to COVID-19. Sequencing was performed on PBMCs or T cells enriched from blood (not recorded which). This CDR3 is CASSFYSNQPQHF. The CDR3 DNA reads as TGTGCCAGCAGTTTCTATAGCAATCAGCCCCAGCATTTT.